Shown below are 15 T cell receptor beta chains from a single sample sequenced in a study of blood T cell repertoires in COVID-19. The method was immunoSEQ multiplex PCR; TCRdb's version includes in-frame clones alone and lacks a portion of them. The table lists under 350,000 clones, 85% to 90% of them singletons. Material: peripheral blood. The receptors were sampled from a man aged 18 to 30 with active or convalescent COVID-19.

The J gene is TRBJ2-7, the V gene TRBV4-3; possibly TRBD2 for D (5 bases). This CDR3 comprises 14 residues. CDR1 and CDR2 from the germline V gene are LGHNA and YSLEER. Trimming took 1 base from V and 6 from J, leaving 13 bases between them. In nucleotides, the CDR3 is TGCGCCAGCAGCCAAGCCCTCTCTGAGGGCGAGCAGTACTTC. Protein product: CASSQALSEGEQYF.

Here the CDR3 reads CASSFSSYNEQFF. The CDR3 nucleotides read TGTGCCAGCAGTTTCTCCTCCTACAATGAGCAGTTCTTC. This chain links TRBV27 with TRBJ2-1; D call uncertain. The CDR3 has 13 amino acids. Trimming took off 3 bases at V and 0 bases at J, with 3 bases between the two ends. Germline CDR1 is MNHEY and CDR2 is SMNVEV (reference sequence).

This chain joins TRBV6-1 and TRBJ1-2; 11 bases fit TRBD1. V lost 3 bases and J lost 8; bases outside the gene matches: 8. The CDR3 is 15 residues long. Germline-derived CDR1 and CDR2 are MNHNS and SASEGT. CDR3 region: CASSEKGQGVRGYTF. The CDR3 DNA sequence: TGTGCCAGCAGTGAGAAGGGACAGGGGGTAAGGGGCTACACCTTC.

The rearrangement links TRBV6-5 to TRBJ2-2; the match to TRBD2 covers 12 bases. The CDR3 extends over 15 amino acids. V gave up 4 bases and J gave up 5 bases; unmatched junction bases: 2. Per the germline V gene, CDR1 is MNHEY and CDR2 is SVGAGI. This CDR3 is CASSWTSGKTGELFF. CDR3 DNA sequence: TGTGCCAGCAGTTGGACTAGCGGGAAAACCGGGGAGCTGTTTTTT.

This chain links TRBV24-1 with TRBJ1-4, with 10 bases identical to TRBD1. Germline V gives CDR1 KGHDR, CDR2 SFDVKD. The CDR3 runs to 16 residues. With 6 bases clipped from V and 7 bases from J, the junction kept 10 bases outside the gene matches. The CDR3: CATSPGTGVQGEKLFF. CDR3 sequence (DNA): TGTGCCACCAGTCCCGGGACAGGGGTTCAAGGTGAAAAACTGTTTTTT.

DNA of the CDR3: TGTGCCAGCTCACCAGAAATCAGGCCAGAAGAAAAACTGTTTTTT. This encodes CASSPEIRPEEKLFF. This chain uses TRBV18 with TRBJ1-4; the D is unclear. The CDR3 loop spans 15 amino acids. Trimming removed 2 bases at V and 8 bases at J, with 15 bases between. Germline V CDR1 and CDR2: KGHSH, LQKENI.

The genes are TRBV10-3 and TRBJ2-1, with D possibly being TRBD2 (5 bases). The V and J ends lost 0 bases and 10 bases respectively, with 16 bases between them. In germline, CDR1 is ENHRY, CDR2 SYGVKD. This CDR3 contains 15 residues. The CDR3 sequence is CAISESTPAREEQFF. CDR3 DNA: TGTGCCATCAGTGAGTCGACTCCCGCGAGGGAGGAGCAGTTCTTC.

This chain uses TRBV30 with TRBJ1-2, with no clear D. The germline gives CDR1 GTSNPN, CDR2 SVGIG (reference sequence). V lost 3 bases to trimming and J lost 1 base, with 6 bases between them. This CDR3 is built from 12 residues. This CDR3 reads CAWSPGNYGYTF. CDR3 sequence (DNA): TGTGCCTGGAGCCCGGGTAACTATGGCTACACCTTC.

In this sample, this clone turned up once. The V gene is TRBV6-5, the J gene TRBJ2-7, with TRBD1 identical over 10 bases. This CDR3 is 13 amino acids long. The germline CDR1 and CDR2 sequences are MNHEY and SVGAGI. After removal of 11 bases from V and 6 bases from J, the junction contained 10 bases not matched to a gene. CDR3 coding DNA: TGTGCCGTCAAGGGACAGGGGTTGGGCGAGCAGTACTTC. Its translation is CAVKGQGLGEQYF.

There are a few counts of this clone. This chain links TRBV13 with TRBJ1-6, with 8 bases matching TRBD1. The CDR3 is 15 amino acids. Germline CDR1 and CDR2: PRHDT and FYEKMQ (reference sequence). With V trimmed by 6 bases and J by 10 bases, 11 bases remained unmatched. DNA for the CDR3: TGTGCCAGCAGTCCCCGACCAGGGGGCCCGTCACCCCTCCACTTT. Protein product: CASSPRPGGPSPLHF.

In nucleotides, the CDR3 is TGTGCCAGCAGTTCCTCAAAACAGGGTGGTAACACCATATATTTT. Amino acid sequence: CASSSSKQGGNTIYF. The genes are TRBV28 and TRBJ1-3, with D perhaps matching TRBD1 (6 bases). The CDR3 extends over 15 amino acids. CDR1 is MDHEN, CDR2 SYDVKM, per germline. V lost 4 bases and J lost 7, with 17 bases in between. The variable domain in full, with the rest retrieved from reference TRBV28 and TRBJ1-3, is DVKVTQSSRYLVKRTGEKVFLECVQDMDHENMFWYRQDPGLGLRLIYFSYDVKMKEKGDIPEGYSVSREKKERFSLILESASTNQTSMYLCASSSSKQGGNTIYFGEGSWLTVV.

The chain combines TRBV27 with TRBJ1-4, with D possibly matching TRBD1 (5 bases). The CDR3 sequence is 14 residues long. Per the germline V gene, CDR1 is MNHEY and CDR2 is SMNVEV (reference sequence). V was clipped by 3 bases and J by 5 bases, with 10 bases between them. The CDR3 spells CASSFDSLNEKLFF. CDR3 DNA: TGTGCCAGCAGTTTTGACAGCTTAAATGAAAAACTGTTTTTT.

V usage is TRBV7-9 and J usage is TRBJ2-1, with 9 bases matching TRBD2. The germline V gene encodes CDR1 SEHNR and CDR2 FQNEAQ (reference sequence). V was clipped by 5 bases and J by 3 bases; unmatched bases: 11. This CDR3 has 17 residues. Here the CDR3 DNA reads TGTGCCAGCAGCCCACCCTTCCGACTAGCGGTCTACAATGAGCAGTTCTTC. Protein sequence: CASSPPFRLAVYNEQFF.

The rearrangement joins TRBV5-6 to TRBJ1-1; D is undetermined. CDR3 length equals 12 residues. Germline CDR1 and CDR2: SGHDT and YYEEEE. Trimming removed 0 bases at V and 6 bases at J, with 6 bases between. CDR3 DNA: TGTGCCAGCAGCTTGGTAACAGCTGAAGCTTTCTTT. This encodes CASSLVTAEAFF.

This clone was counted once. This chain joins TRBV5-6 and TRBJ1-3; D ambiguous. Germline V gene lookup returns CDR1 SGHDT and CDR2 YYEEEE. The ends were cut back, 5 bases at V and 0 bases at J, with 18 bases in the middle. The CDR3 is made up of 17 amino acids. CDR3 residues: CASRNGNVRSSGNTIYF. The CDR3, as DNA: TGTGCCAGCAGAAACGGGAACGTTCGAAGCTCTGGAAACACCATATATTTT. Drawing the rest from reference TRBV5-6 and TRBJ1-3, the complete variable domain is DAGVTQSPTHLIKTRGQQVTLRCSPKSGHDTVSWYQQALGQGPQFIFQYYEEEERQRGNFPDRFSGHQFPNYSSELNVNALLLGDSALYLCASRNGNVRSSGNTIYFGEGSWLTVV.